The source of this T cell receptor (beta chain) is a study of blood T cell repertoires in COVID-19 (TCRdb year 2020). Looking at the study overall: The collaborator samples originated in the United States, Italy and Spain and spanned the acute and convalescent phases of COVID-19. The material from the prospective study consisted of cDNA or gDNA derived from T cells, B-cell-depleted T cells, or PBMCs. The dataset comprised deeply sampled blood TCRbeta repertoires from subjects exposed to, actively infected with, or recovered from COVID-19. The repertoires were released in a freely available public database meant as a resource for research on the immune response to SARS-CoV-2. The samples were drawn from two sources: the first 160 participants of the ongoing ImmuneRACE study, and over 1,000 subjects contributed by 6 global collaborators. A de-identified subject ID, COVID-19 status, age in years and sex were almost always included in the sample metadata. Where available, HLA class I and class II types were obtained from metadata supplied by the sample provider rather than from assay-based typing.

The CDR1 and CDR2 encoded by the germline V gene are SGHTA and FQGNSA. The CDR3, cysteine through phenylalanine, is 13 amino acids long. Only the CDR3 part of the read is kept: 39 bases, read in frame from the first base. Deletion took 2 bases off V and 6 bases off J, with a span of 10 bases between the germline ends. Overall results and qualifications from the work: The quantity of clinical and demographic metadata differed by source and by participant and was supplied without curation.

Samples from volunteer blood donors who had recovered from COVID-19 were contributed by a second Seattle source. Each collaborating institution followed its own protocols to collect whole blood in K2EDTA tubes. For TCRbeta analysis, collaborators shipped samples in one of three forms: frozen whole blood, isolated PBMCs, or DNA extracted from either of those sample types. TCRbeta CDR3 regions were amplified from genomic DNA by means of the immunoSEQ Assay, a bias-controlled multiplex PCR. The study's processing was this. Within the assay, amplification of reference gene primers was used to estimate how many nucleated cells each sample contained. To quantify the absolute abundance of each unique TCRbeta CDR3 rearrangement, sequence reads were collapsed and filtered. For each sample, productive Simpson clonality was calculated as the square root of Simpson's diversity index across productive rearrangements. What TCRdb holds here is the immuneACCESS table cut down to in-frame rearrangements. Part of the clones is not present; checked against another copy, under half of the missing clones reflect an unresolved V gene, and the others are unexplained. Clonal size and the V and J genes are those of that table, whereas D and trimming came from the DNA. This sample lists around 200,000 clones; 80% to 90% were detected once. 6.2% of the sample comes from the top ten.

Of note for this clone: Its antigen target is currently unknown. No much larger clone exists at a distance of one base, and base qualities are not known.

The clonotype was recovered from a man between 60 and 75 years old who had recovered from COVID-19. Sequencing input: peripheral blood. The sequence is built from TRBV7-2 and TRBJ1-1; no D gene is confidently identified. The CDR3 region has the sequence CASSLKEISEAFF. In nucleotides, the sequence is TGTGCCAGCAGCTTAAAGGAGATATCTGAAGCTTTCTTT.